The 12 T cell receptor beta chains below come from one sample, sequenced in a study of T cell responses to AZD1222 COVID-19 vaccine. Clones were read by immunoSEQ multiplex PCR, and TCRdb kept only the in-frame ones, dropping some. The table shows 130,000 or so clones, with approximately 92% occurring only once. This specimen consisted of peripheral blood, obtained 28 days after the second AZD1222 dose. These receptors came from an adult who received the AZD1222 COVID-19 vaccine.

This chain joins TRBV6-5 and TRBJ1-1, with D maybe TRBD1 (5 bases). Germline CDR1 MNHEY, CDR2 SVGAGI. The ends were cut back, 6 bases at V and 11 bases at J, with 19 bases in the middle. The CDR3 sequence is 13 residues long. The CDR3 loop is CASRQTRLYRAFF. The CDR3 bases are TGTGCCAGCAGGCAAACCCGACTGTACAGGGCTTTCTTT.

The rearrangement uses TRBV2 and TRBJ1-3, with TRBD1 as a possible D gene (5 bases). CDR1 and CDR2 from the germline V gene are SNHLY and FYNNEI. CDR3 size: 13 residues. Trimming took 2 bases from V and 4 from J, leaving 6 bases between them. DNA of the CDR3: TGTGCCAGCAGTGAAAACAGGGGAAACACCATATATTTT. Amino acid sequence: CASSENRGNTIYF.

The V gene is TRBV19, the J gene TRBJ1-1, with 9 nucleotides matching TRBD1. J was trimmed by 6 bases and V by 9 bases; bases with no gene match: 8. The CDR3 is made up of 13 amino acids. CDR1 is LNHDA, CDR2 SQIVND, per germline (reference sequence). CDR3 in DNA: TGTGCCAGCAGTGACAGGGGGAAATCTGAAGCTTTCTTT. The encoded protein is CASSDRGKSEAFF. Drawing the rest from reference TRBV19 and TRBJ1-1, the complete variable domain is DGGITQSPKYLFRKEGQNVTLSCEQNLNHDAMYWYRQDPGQGLRLIYYSQIVNDFQKGDIAEGYSVSREKKESFPLTVTSAQKNPTAFYLCASSDRGKSEAFFGQGTRLTVV.

V usage is TRBV29-1 and J usage is TRBJ2-7; 10 positions match TRBD1. With 8 bases clipped from V and 3 bases from J, the junction kept 10 bases outside the gene matches. The germline CDR1 and CDR2 sequences are SQVTM and ANQGSEA. This CDR3 spans 14 amino acids. Written as DNA, the CDR3 is TGCAGCACCTGGGATGGGACAGGGGACTACGAGCAGTACGTC. Its translation is CSTWDGTGDYEQYV.

The chain has TRBV2 and TRBJ1-5; the D gene is possibly TRBD1 (5 bases). Germline CDR1 is SNHLY and CDR2 is FYNNEI. The CDR3 length is 15 residues. The ends were cut back, 3 bases at V and 7 bases at J, with 16 bases in the middle. This CDR3 reads CASSDRSGAWQPQHF. The CDR3 DNA is TGTGCCAGCAGTGATCGGTCCGGGGCATGGCAGCCCCAGCATTTT.

This clone was picked up one time. The chain recombines TRBV13 with TRBJ1-2; perhaps TRBD1 as D (5 bases). The germline CDR1 and CDR2 sequences are PRHDT and FYEKMQ (reference sequence). The CDR3 contains 12 residues. Trimming took off 7 bases at V and 8 bases at J, with 14 bases between the two ends. CDR3 nucleotide sequence: TGTGCCAGCACTAGCCAGGGCGGCGGCTACACCTTC. This codes for CASTSQGGGYTF.

The genes are TRBV6-5 and TRBJ1-3, with D hard to call. There are 16 residues in the CDR3. Trimming removed 0 bases at V and 6 bases at J, with 15 bases between. Germline V gives CDR1 MNHEY, CDR2 SVGAGI. In DNA, the CDR3 is TGTGCCAGCAGTTACTCGAGCCCGGGGAGGGTAAACACCATATATTTT. Translated, it gives CASSYSSPGRVNTIYF.

This chain links TRBV6-6 with TRBJ1-2, with D hard to call. CDR3 size: 13 residues. Germline V gene sequence: CDR1 MNHNY, CDR2 SVGAGI (reference sequence). Trimming removed 6 bases at V and 5 bases at J, with 13 bases between. The CDR3 loop reads CASSSPDLYGYTF. CDR3 coding DNA: TGTGCCAGCAGCTCCCCAGATTTGTATGGCTACACCTTC.

The rearrangement uses TRBV3-1 (or the pseudogene TRBV3-2) and TRBJ2-7; TRBD2 matches at 8 bases. This CDR3 spans 16 amino acids. V shed 4 bases and J 6 bases; nucleotides not matched to a gene: 14. Per germline, CDR1 LGHDT and CDR2 YNNKEL (reference sequence). CDR3 nucleotides: TGTGCCAGCAGCCTCTCTTGGGGGGCGGGGGGTCGCGAGCAGTACTTC. Its translation: CASSLSWGAGGREQYF.

A single count supports this clone. J is TRBJ2-7 and V is TRBV18; TRBD1 aligns across 8 bases. Germline CDR1 is KGHSH and CDR2 is LQKENI. CDR3 length: 13 amino acids. J gave up 3 bases and V 3 bases, and 1 base lay outside the gene matches. The CDR3 coding sequence is TGTGCCAGCTCACCCGGGACAGGCTACGAGCAGTACTTC. It codes for CASSPGTGYEQYF.

The V call is TRBV7-3, the J call TRBJ2-5, with 10 bases that match TRBD2. There are 15 residues in the CDR3. In germline, CDR1 is SGHTA, CDR2 FQGTGA. The V segment lost 5 bases and the J segment 6 bases; nucleotides outside the gene matches: 9. The CDR3 DNA reads as TGTGCCAGCAGCCCGTCAGCGGGAGGGCGGAAGACCCAGTACTTC. Protein: CASSPSAGGRKTQYF.

In DNA form, the CDR3 reads TGTGCCACCAGTGATCAAACGGGCCTGAGTGGAGCTTTCTTT. Amino acid sequence: CATSDQTGLSGAFF. The chain joins TRBV24-1 to TRBJ1-1; D not resolved. Germline CDR1 reads KGHDR; CDR2 reads SFDVKD. With 3 bases removed from V and 10 bases from J, the gap between germline ends came to 17 bases. CDR3 length: 14 residues.